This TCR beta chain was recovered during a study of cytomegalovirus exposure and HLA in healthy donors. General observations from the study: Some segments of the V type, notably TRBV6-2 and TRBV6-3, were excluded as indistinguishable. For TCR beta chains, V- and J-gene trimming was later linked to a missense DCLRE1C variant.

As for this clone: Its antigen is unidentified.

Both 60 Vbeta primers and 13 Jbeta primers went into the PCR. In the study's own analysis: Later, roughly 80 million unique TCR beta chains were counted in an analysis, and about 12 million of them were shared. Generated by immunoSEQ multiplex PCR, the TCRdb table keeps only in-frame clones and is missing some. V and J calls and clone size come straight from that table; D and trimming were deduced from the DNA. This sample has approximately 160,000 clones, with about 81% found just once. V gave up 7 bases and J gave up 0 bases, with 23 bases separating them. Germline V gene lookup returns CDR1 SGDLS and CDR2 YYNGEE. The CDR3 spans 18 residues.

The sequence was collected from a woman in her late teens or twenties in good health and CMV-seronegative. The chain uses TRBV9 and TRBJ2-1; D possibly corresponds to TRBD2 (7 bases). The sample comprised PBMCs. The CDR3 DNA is TGTGCCAGCCGGAGAGGGGGAGGGGGGGCAAGCTCCTACAATGAGCAGTTCTTC. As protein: CASRRGGGGASSYNEQFF.